Listed here are 21 T cell receptor beta chains from one sample, sequenced in a study of blood T cell repertoires in COVID-19. Repertoires were generated with immunoSEQ multiplex PCR, while TCRdb's copy carries only in-frame clones and drops some. Among 150,000 to 200,000 clones listed, around four fifths were seen once. The material sequenced was peripheral blood. The receptors come from a human donor in a cohort sampled during active COVID-19.

This clone has just one count. The rearrangement joins TRBV9 to TRBJ1-3; 7 nucleotides align to TRBD1. This CDR3 spans 15 amino acids. The germline gives CDR1 SGDLS, CDR2 YYNGEE. V dropped 0 bases and J dropped 0; count of bases not matched to a gene: 0. CDR3 coding DNA: TGTGCCAGCAGCGTAGGGGACAGCTCTGGAAACACCATATATTTT. It translates to CASSVGDSSGNTIYF.

This clone has only a few counts. V is TRBV6-5 and J is TRBJ2-3, with 8 bases lining up with TRBD1. Trimming took 6 bases from V and 4 from J; bases not matched to a gene: 6. Germline V gene sequence: CDR1 MNHEY, CDR2 SVGAGI. The CDR3 has 14 amino acids. The CDR3 loop reads CASSHRQGSDTQYF. The CDR3 nucleotides read TGTGCCAGCAGCCACCGACAGGGGTCAGATACGCAGTATTTT.

The genes are TRBV4-3 and TRBJ1-2; D might be TRBD1 (5 bases). CDR1 is LGHNA and CDR2 is YSLEER in the germline V gene. Trimming stripped 0 bases from V and 6 bases from J, with 11 bases between. The CDR3 covers 14 residues. CDR3 coding DNA: TGCGCCAGCAGCCAAGAAAGCCAGGGTCATGGCTACACCTTC. Translating gives CASSQESQGHGYTF.

V and J are TRBV5-4 and TRBJ2-7; TRBD2 matches 10 bases. The CDR3 runs 15 residues. V lost 3 bases, J lost 7 bases, and 10 bases stayed unmatched. Per germline, CDR1 SGHNT and CDR2 YYREEE (reference sequence). CDR3 region: CASSSQSGGAVEQYF. The CDR3, as DNA: TGTGCCAGCAGCTCTCAAAGCGGGGGGGCCGTTGAGCAGTACTTC.

The chain joins TRBV7-2 to TRBJ2-5; 9 bases fit TRBD2. The CDR3 totals 15 residues. V trimming: 3 bases; J trimming: 5 bases; junction bases outside the gene matches: 7. Germline V CDR1 and CDR2: SGHTA, FQGNSA. The CDR3: CASSFRASGAETQYF. The CDR3 coding sequence is TGTGCCAGCAGCTTTAGGGCTAGCGGGGCCGAGACCCAGTACTTC.

This chain links TRBV27 with TRBJ2-7; D possibly corresponds to TRBD1 (5 bases). The CDR3 sequence is 16 residues long. Germline assignment: CDR1 MNHEY and CDR2 SMNVEV (reference sequence). Trimming removed 1 base from V and 2 bases from J, with 15 bases in between. CDR3 DNA sequence: TGTGCCAGCAGTTTATTCGCCAGCCAGGGAACCTACGAGCAGTACTTC. It encodes CASSLFASQGTYEQYF.

The chain has TRBV14 and TRBJ2-1, with 7 bases fitting TRBD1. V lost 6 bases and J lost 4; bases outside the gene matches: 3. This CDR3 is 13 amino acids long. The V gene's germline CDR1 is SGHDN and CDR2 FVKESK. The CDR3 spells CASRGTAYNEQFF. In DNA, the CDR3 is TGTGCCAGCAGGGGGACAGCGTACAATGAGCAGTTCTTC.

Here the CDR3 DNA reads TGCGCCAGCAGCCAATCGACAGGGGGCATAACTGAAGCTTTCTTT. Its protein is CASSQSTGGITEAFF. V gene TRBV4-3 combines with J gene TRBJ1-1; 10 bases line up with TRBD1. With 2 bases clipped from V and 5 bases from J, the junction kept 5 bases outside the gene matches. There are 15 residues in the CDR3. Germline-derived CDR1 and CDR2 are LGHNA and YSLEER.

The chain recombines TRBV9 with TRBJ2-1, with 8 bases lining up with TRBD2. Germline V gene sequence: CDR1 SGDLS, CDR2 YYNGEE. This CDR3 spans 16 amino acids. The V segment lost 3 bases and the J segment 3 bases; nucleotides outside the gene matches: 8. CDR3 sequence reads: CASSATSGSGYNEQFF. Here the CDR3 DNA reads TGTGCCAGCAGCGCGACAAGCGGGAGCGGCTACAATGAGCAGTTCTTC.

This clone appeared many times. The chain's CDR3 is CASSGAVVNTEAFF. CDR3 nucleotides: TGTGCCAGCAGTGGGGCAGTCGTGAACACTGAAGCTTTCTTT. This sequence joins TRBV2 and TRBJ1-1; D is uncertain. Germline assignment: CDR1 SNHLY and CDR2 FYNNEI. Trimming removed 4 bases at V and 0 bases at J, with 9 bases between. There are 14 residues in the CDR3.

This chain links TRBV7-9 with TRBJ2-4, with 9 bases matching TRBD1. The ends lost 6 bases at V and 0 bases at J; junction bases unmatched: 3. There are 15 residues in the CDR3. Germline V gene lookup returns CDR1 SEHNR and CDR2 FQNEAQ (reference sequence). In nucleotides, the CDR3 is TGTGCCAGCAGTGGGACAGGGCGAGCCAAAAACATTCAGTACTTC. Its translation: CASSGTGRAKNIQYF. The whole variable domain, remainder taken from reference TRBV7-9 and TRBJ2-4, is DTGVSQNPRHKITKRGQNVTFRCDPISEHNRLYWYRQTLGQGPEFLTYFQNEAQLEKSRLLSDRFSAERPKGSFSTLEIQRTEQGDSAMYLCASSGTGRAKNIQYFGAGTRLSVL.

The chain joins TRBV7-2 to TRBJ2-2; 12 bases match TRBD2. This CDR3 is 19 amino acids long. Germline loops: CDR1 SGHTA, CDR2 FQGNSA. The V gene end was trimmed by 4 bases and the J gene end by 3 bases; junction bases not matched to a gene: 12. The CDR3 sequence: CASSSQDILAGGHTGELFF. DNA for the CDR3: TGTGCCAGCAGCTCTCAAGATATACTAGCGGGAGGCCACACCGGGGAGCTGTTTTTT.

This rearrangement joins TRBV9 to TRBJ1-6, with no clear D. V shed 3 bases and J shed 10 bases, with 14 bases lying between them. CDR1 SGDLS and CDR2 YYNGEE come from the germline V gene. CDR3 length: 14 residues. CDR3 sequence reads: CASSAGPPGSPLHF. In DNA, the CDR3 is TGTGCCAGCAGCGCCGGCCCCCCCGGGTCACCCCTCCACTTT.

The chain is built from TRBV12-3 or TRBV12-4 and TRBJ2-7, with unresolved D. This CDR3 contains 12 residues. Trimming took 5 bases from V and 2 from J, leaving 7 bases between them. Here the CDR3 DNA reads TGTGCCAGCAGTCGGTCCCCCTACGAGCAGTACTTC. Residues: CASSRSPYEQYF.

The rearrangement links TRBV9 to TRBJ1-1, with D perhaps TRBD1 (6 bases). There are 13 residues in the CDR3. Trimming removed 4 bases at V and 1 base at J, with 8 bases between. Germline CDR1 is SGDLS and CDR2 is YYNGEE. CDR3: CASSQGQNTEAFF. For the CDR3, the DNA is TGTGCCAGCAGCCAGGGGCAGAACACTGAAGCTTTCTTT. The variable domain in full, with the rest retrieved from reference TRBV9 and TRBJ1-1, is DSGVTQTPKHLITATGQRVTLRCSPRSGDLSVYWYQQSLDQGLQFLIQYYNGEERAKGNILERFSAQQFPDLHSELNLSSLELGDSALYFCASSQGQNTEAFFGQGTRLTVV.

This sequence joins TRBV25-1 and TRBJ2-1, with D possibly TRBD1 on 7 matching bases. V was pared by 0 bases and J by 4 bases, with 16 bases between. Germline CDR1 and CDR2: MGHDK and SYGVNS. The CDR3 sequence is 17 residues long. The CDR3 sequence is CASSEYNRGDSYNEQFF. In DNA, the CDR3 is TGTGCCAGCAGTGAATATAATAGGGGGGACAGTTACAATGAGCAGTTCTTC.

This chain connects TRBV6-4 to TRBJ2-3, with D tentatively TRBD2 (5 bases). The CDR3 runs to 15 residues. The V end lost 6 bases, the J end lost 0 bases, and 13 bases lay between the germline ends. Germline CDR1 and CDR2: MRHNA and SNTAGT. The CDR3 region is CASSAGNGSTDTQYF. CDR3 nucleotide sequence: TGTGCCAGCAGCGCCGGGAATGGCAGCACAGATACGCAGTATTTT.

The chain couples TRBV12-5 to TRBJ2-3, with a tentative D call TRBD1 (6 bases). Germline loops: CDR1 LGHNT, CDR2 FRNRAP. Trimming shortened V by 4 bases and J by 2 bases, and 13 bases separated the two germline ends. The CDR3 consists of 15 residues. The CDR3 protein is CASGSLSGHTDTQYF. In DNA form, the CDR3 reads TGTGCTAGTGGTTCCCTATCGGGACACACAGATACGCAGTATTTT. Combining the CDR3 with reference TRBV12-5 and TRBJ2-3 gives the whole variable domain DARVTQTPRHKVTEMGQEVTMRCQPILGHNTVFWYRQTMMQGLELLAYFRNRAPLDDSGMPKDRFSAEMPDATLATLKIQPSEPRDSAVYFCASGSLSGHTDTQYFGPGTRLTVL.

V is TRBV9 and J is TRBJ2-6; maybe TRBD1 (5 bases). The germline V gene has CDR1 SGDLS and CDR2 YYNGEE. The CDR3 length is 16 residues. V dropped 0 bases and J dropped 1 base, with 8 bases sitting between them. DNA of the CDR3: TGTGCCAGCAGCGTAGGACAGATATCTGGGGCCAACGTCCTGACTTTC. Its translation: CASSVGQISGANVLTF.

V and J are TRBV24-1 and TRBJ2-5, with D perhaps matching TRBD1 (7 bases). V gave up 7 bases and J gave up 7 bases, with 15 bases separating them. This CDR3 spans 13 amino acids. Germline CDR1 reads KGHDR; CDR2 reads SFDVKD. CDR3: CATSTQGEATQYF. The DNA for the CDR3 is TGTGCCACCAGCACTCAGGGGGAGGCGACCCAGTACTTC.

The chain uses TRBV29-1 and TRBJ1-3; D uncertain. Trimming shortened V by 2 bases and J by 0 bases, and 8 bases separated the two germline ends. CDR3 length equals 14 residues. CDR1 is SQVTM and CDR2 is ANQGSEA in the germline V gene. The CDR3 coding sequence is TGCAGCGTTGAAAGCGGCTTCTCTGGAAACACCATATATTTT. Its protein is CSVESGFSGNTIYF.